These T cell receptor beta chains were read from a single sample in a study of T cell responses to AZD1222 COVID-19 vaccine. Sequencing used immunoSEQ multiplex PCR; TCRdb keeps in-frame clones, though not all of them. The sample includes 200,000 to 250,000 clones, roughly 91% of them seen just once. The sample in question was peripheral blood, obtained on day 0 of MenACWY control vaccination. The receptors were sampled from an adult in good health. CDR3s leave out the opening cysteine and the closing phenylalanine or tryptophan. The D gene is left open where the match is weak.

CDR3 protein: ASSPISGARLNTQY
D gene: TRBD2
CDR3 length: 14
V gene: TRBV5-1
J gene: TRBJ2-3

CDR3 protein: ASSDTGLAKNIQY
D gene: NA
CDR3 length: 13
V gene: TRBV19
J gene: TRBJ2-4

CDR3 protein: ASSPRTSEGYT
D gene: NA
CDR3 length: 11
V gene: TRBV19
J gene: TRBJ1-2

CDR3 protein: ASSGTTGKRTEAF
D gene: TRBD1
CDR3 length: 13
V gene: TRBV2
J gene: TRBJ1-1

CDR3 protein: ASSSTTTGQSLYEQY
D gene: TRBD1
CDR3 length: 15
V gene: TRBV6-2/TRBV6-3
J gene: TRBJ2-7

CDR3 protein: ASSLLGRGSGRGNTIY
D gene: TRBD1
CDR3 length: 16
V gene: TRBV7-6
J gene: TRBJ1-3

CDR3 protein: ASSIEGPLNQETQY
D gene: NA
CDR3 length: 14
V gene: TRBV19
J gene: TRBJ2-5

CDR3 protein: SVPGAGGYNEQF
D gene: TRBD2
CDR3 length: 12
V gene: TRBV29-1
J gene: TRBJ2-1

CDR3 protein: AWSVGVVAGNEQF
D gene: NA
CDR3 length: 13
V gene: TRBV30
J gene: TRBJ2-1

CDR3 protein: AWEQGDRGYT
D gene: TRBD1
CDR3 length: 10
V gene: TRBV30
J gene: TRBJ1-2

CDR3 protein: ASSQGLPGQGLPGNTIY
D gene: TRBD1
CDR3 length: 17
V gene: TRBV4-2
J gene: TRBJ1-3

CDR3 protein: ASSYNRGRGEAF
D gene: TRBD1
CDR3 length: 12
V gene: TRBV5-4
J gene: TRBJ1-1

CDR3 protein: ASSSEANSNQPQH
D gene: NA
CDR3 length: 13
V gene: TRBV2
J gene: TRBJ1-5

CDR3 protein: ASREGQGNSPLH
D gene: TRBD1
CDR3 length: 12
V gene: TRBV5-1
J gene: TRBJ1-6

CDR3 protein: ASSPWTGDSYEQY
D gene: TRBD1
CDR3 length: 13
V gene: TRBV3-1/TRBV3-2
J gene: TRBJ2-7

CDR3 protein: ASRPTGASNQPQH
D gene: TRBD1
CDR3 length: 13
V gene: TRBV27
J gene: TRBJ1-5

CDR3 protein: AWRRRDRGNGNTIY
D gene: TRBD1
CDR3 length: 14
V gene: TRBV30
J gene: TRBJ1-3

CDR3 protein: ASRGLGQAGELF
D gene: NA
CDR3 length: 12
V gene: TRBV2
J gene: TRBJ2-2

CDR3 protein: ASRHRDRGPDTQY
D gene: TRBD1
CDR3 length: 13
V gene: TRBV5-5
J gene: TRBJ2-3

CDR3 protein: ASSDGFDKSNEKLF
D gene: NA
CDR3 length: 14
V gene: TRBV6-4
J gene: TRBJ1-4

CDR3 protein: AIAQGTEAF
D gene: NA
CDR3 length: 9
V gene: TRBV10-3
J gene: TRBJ1-1

CDR3 protein: ASTMNYGYT
D gene: NA
CDR3 length: 9
V gene: TRBV6-6
J gene: TRBJ1-2

CDR3 protein: ASKGAVNSNQPQH
D gene: TRBD1
CDR3 length: 13
V gene: TRBV19
J gene: TRBJ1-5

CDR3 protein: ASSLGTFGQETQY
D gene: NA
CDR3 length: 13
V gene: TRBV5-1
J gene: TRBJ2-5

CDR3 protein: ASGGPADTEAF
D gene: NA
CDR3 length: 11
V gene: TRBV6-5
J gene: TRBJ1-1

CDR3 protein: ASSPAADSGNTIY
D gene: NA
CDR3 length: 13
V gene: TRBV18
J gene: TRBJ1-3

CDR3 protein: ASSGAGAGTEAF
D gene: NA
CDR3 length: 12
V gene: TRBV5-1
J gene: TRBJ1-1

CDR3 protein: ASSDSGPTDTQY
D gene: TRBD2
CDR3 length: 12
V gene: TRBV18
J gene: TRBJ2-3

CDR3 protein: ASSFPQGGLNEQF
D gene: NA
CDR3 length: 13
V gene: TRBV27
J gene: TRBJ2-1

CDR3 protein: ASTPGQGWAEQY
D gene: NA
CDR3 length: 12
V gene: TRBV2
J gene: TRBJ2-7

CDR3 protein: ASSRDRARSPLH
D gene: TRBD1
CDR3 length: 12
V gene: TRBV6-6
J gene: TRBJ1-6

CDR3 protein: ASSSTHSNQPQH
D gene: NA
CDR3 length: 12
V gene: TRBV7-2
J gene: TRBJ1-5

CDR3 protein: ASSQEFSASGGYT
D gene: NA
CDR3 length: 13
V gene: TRBV3-1/TRBV3-2
J gene: TRBJ1-2

CDR3 protein: ASSLGQVNSPLH
D gene: NA
CDR3 length: 12
V gene: TRBV5-1
J gene: TRBJ1-6

CDR3 protein: ASSVVRERAEAF
D gene: NA
CDR3 length: 12
V gene: TRBV9
J gene: TRBJ1-1

CDR3 protein: ASSSAFSGNTIY
D gene: NA
CDR3 length: 12
V gene: TRBV5-4
J gene: TRBJ1-3

CDR3 protein: ASSLETAYSGNTIY
D gene: NA
CDR3 length: 14
V gene: TRBV5-4
J gene: TRBJ1-3

CDR3 protein: ASSRPGADTQY
D gene: NA
CDR3 length: 11
V gene: TRBV7-3
J gene: TRBJ2-3

CDR3 protein: ASSESRGDVSNEKLF
D gene: NA
CDR3 length: 15
V gene: TRBV6-1
J gene: TRBJ1-4

CDR3 protein: ASSQTRSYTEAF
D gene: NA
CDR3 length: 12
V gene: TRBV3-1/TRBV3-2
J gene: TRBJ1-1

CDR3 protein: ASSVGEGGNTIY
D gene: NA
CDR3 length: 12
V gene: TRBV9
J gene: TRBJ1-3

CDR3 protein: ASSQVVLNTGELF
D gene: NA
CDR3 length: 13
V gene: TRBV5-1
J gene: TRBJ2-2

CDR3 protein: ASSQGRGGGRGPLH
D gene: NA
CDR3 length: 14
V gene: TRBV4-1
J gene: TRBJ1-6

CDR3 protein: ASSYCRGSKNIQY
D gene: NA
CDR3 length: 13
V gene: TRBV6-7
J gene: TRBJ2-4

CDR3 protein: ASSHRRTEAF
D gene: NA
CDR3 length: 10
V gene: TRBV21-1
J gene: TRBJ1-1

CDR3 protein: ASSLGGFGGYT
D gene: NA
CDR3 length: 11
V gene: TRBV5-4
J gene: TRBJ1-2

CDR3 protein: ASLVTGASEQF
D gene: NA
CDR3 length: 11
V gene: TRBV7-2
J gene: TRBJ2-1

CDR3 protein: ASQMAGQGDTQY
D gene: TRBD1
CDR3 length: 12
V gene: TRBV28
J gene: TRBJ2-3

CDR3 protein: ASSTGGAFHEQY
D gene: NA
CDR3 length: 12
V gene: TRBV19
J gene: TRBJ2-7

CDR3 protein: ASSLLHRNSPLH
D gene: NA
CDR3 length: 12
V gene: TRBV5-6
J gene: TRBJ1-6

CDR3 protein: ASSRTNEQY
D gene: NA
CDR3 length: 9
V gene: TRBV6-2/TRBV6-3
J gene: TRBJ2-7

CDR3 protein: ASSFSRASNQPQH
D gene: NA
CDR3 length: 13
V gene: TRBV27
J gene: TRBJ1-5

CDR3 protein: SVEEPGPTEAF
D gene: NA
CDR3 length: 11
V gene: TRBV29-1
J gene: TRBJ1-1